The source of this T cell receptor beta chain is a study of T cell repertoires in cytomegalovirus infection. Study summary: Public TCR beta signature analysis indicated the presence of both CMV infection and matching HLA type.

On this clonotype: Its target is not known.

Points from the study as a whole: HLA-C-restricted CMV clonotypes gave the most frequent clonotype in two of eight donors.

TCRdb itself ran the reads through MiXCR, one entry per CDR3 protein. The sample includes 230,000 or so distinct CDR3 sequences, less than 50% of them seen just once. Germline V lookup: CDR1 MDHEN, CDR2 SYDVKM. This CDR3 contains 18 residues. Unmatched junction bases numbered 13, after V lost 6 bases and J lost 3 bases. The chain joins TRBV28 to TRBJ2-7; TRBD2 matches 14 bases. The source of this sequence is a human donor in good health (CMV status not recorded). Some clones in this sample may be carry-over from other donors' samples. Sequencing used CD8+ T cells from cultured PBMCs, obtained from culture after CMV antigen stimulation. CDR3 residues: CASSTGTGTSGSFYEQYF. The CDR3, as DNA: TGTGCCAGCAGCACTGGGACCGGGACTAGCGGGAGTTTCTACGAGCAGTACTTC.